The rows below give T cell receptor beta chains drawn from one sample of a study of blood T cell repertoires in COVID-19. This table comes from immunoSEQ multiplex PCR, and its TCRdb copy is limited to in-frame clones, with some not included. The table records 150,000 to 200,000 clones, 70% to 90% of them present only once. Source material: peripheral blood. The receptors were sampled from a human donor in a cohort sampled during active COVID-19. Both conserved end residues are part of each CDR3. Fields, in order: J gene, clone size, V gene, D gene, CDR3 protein, CDR3 DNA. The D gene is left open where the match is weak. Where a row states a size, it is once, few, many or the class of an expanded clone; other rows omit it.

J: TRBJ2-3
size: NA
V: TRBV9
D: TRBD2
CDR3: CASSVGTTSTDTQYF
DNA: TGTGCCAGCAGTGTGGGGACTACTAGCACAGATACGCAGTATTTT

J: TRBJ1-4
size: NA
V: TRBV28
D: TRBD1
CDR3: CASSLPGQGAEKLFF
DNA: TGTGCCAGCAGTTTACCGGGACAGGGGGCTGAAAAACTGTTTTTT

J: TRBJ1-1
size: NA
V: TRBV5-1
D: NA
CDR3: CASSIYGDLNTEAFF
DNA: TGCGCCAGCAGCATATACGGGGATTTGAACACTGAAGCTTTCTTT

J: TRBJ2-7
size: NA
V: TRBV19
D: NA
CDR3: CASSIDLTVKVPSTGPCEQYF
DNA: TGTGCCAGTAGTATAGACCTGACAGTTAAGGTGCCCTCGACTGGGCCCTGCGAGCAGTACTTC

J: TRBJ2-6
size: NA
V: TRBV7-2
D: TRBD1
CDR3: CASSRDRVGANVLTF
DNA: TGTGCCAGCAGCAGGGACAGGGTCGGGGCCAACGTCCTGACTTTC

J: TRBJ1-1
size: NA
V: TRBV7-9
D: NA
CDR3: CASSLGTANTEAFF
DNA: TGTGCCAGCAGCTTAGGGACAGCGAACACTGAAGCTTTCTTT

J: TRBJ2-1
size: NA
V: TRBV18
D: NA
CDR3: CASSPLDSYAERPYNEQFF
DNA: TGTGCCAGCTCACCACTGGACAGCTACGCGGAACGGCCCTACAATGAGCAGTTCTTC

J: TRBJ2-7
size: NA
V: TRBV7-2
D: NA
CDR3: CASSLGRDYEQYF
DNA: TGTGCCAGCAGCTTAGGTCGGGACTACGAGCAGTACTTC

J: TRBJ2-1
size: NA
V: TRBV7-2
D: TRBD2
CDR3: CASSLWSGTEQFF
DNA: TGTGCCAGCAGCTTATGGAGCGGGACCGAGCAGTTCTTC

J: TRBJ1-4
size: NA
V: TRBV6-5
D: NA
CDR3: CASRMGATNEKLFF
DNA: TGTGCCAGCAGGATGGGAGCAACTAATGAAAAACTGTTTTTT

J: TRBJ2-1
size: few
V: TRBV5-4
D: TRBD2
CDR3: CATRGGGEQFF
DNA: TGTGCCACCCGTGGGGGGGGTGAGCAGTTCTTC

J: TRBJ2-6
size: NA
V: TRBV28
D: TRBD2
CDR3: CASSFAGAGANVLTF
DNA: TGTGCCAGCAGTTTCGCGGGAGCTGGGGCCAACGTCCTGACTTTC

J: TRBJ2-2
size: NA
V: TRBV7-2
D: TRBD1
CDR3: CASSLQRLTGGTGELFF
DNA: TGTGCCAGCAGCTTACAAAGGCTAACAGGGGGAACCGGGGAGCTGTTTTTT

J: TRBJ2-4
size: NA
V: TRBV5-4
D: NA
CDR3: CASSFGGLAKNIQYF
DNA: TGTGCCAGCAGCTTCGGGGGGCTAGCCAAAAACATTCAGTACTTC

J: TRBJ1-3
size: NA
V: TRBV28
D: NA
CDR3: CASSRDSILSGNTIYF
DNA: TGTGCCAGCAGTCGGGACTCGATTCTTTCCGGAAACACCATATATTTT

J: TRBJ2-2
size: few
V: TRBV5-1
D: TRBD2
CDR3: CASSRTSGANTGELFF
DNA: TGCGCCAGCAGTCGGACTAGCGGGGCGAACACCGGGGAGCTGTTTTTT

J: TRBJ1-4
size: NA
V: TRBV21-1
D: NA
CDR3: CASSKAGPGGSMGDEKLFF
DNA: TGTGCCAGCAGCAAAGCTGGGCCAGGGGGTAGCATGGGAGATGAAAAACTGTTTTTT

J: TRBJ1-2
size: NA
V: TRBV30
D: TRBD1
CDR3: CAWSVGPGGGYTF
DNA: TGTGCCTGGAGTGTAGGTCCAGGGGGTGGCTACACCTTC

J: TRBJ2-7
size: once
V: TRBV5-4
D: NA
CDR3: CASSLAGDSEQYF
DNA: TGTGCCAGCAGCTTGGCGGGGGACTCCGAGCAGTACTTC

J: TRBJ1-1
size: NA
V: TRBV5-1
D: TRBD1
CDR3: CASSWDRGLAGEAFF
DNA: TGCGCCAGCAGCTGGGACAGGGGACTTGCGGGTGAAGCTTTCTTT

J: TRBJ1-2
size: NA
V: TRBV19
D: NA
CDR3: CASSIRLANYGYTF
DNA: TGTGCCAGTAGTATAAGACTAGCTAACTATGGCTACACCTTC

J: TRBJ2-7
size: NA
V: TRBV10-2
D: NA
CDR3: CASSEPGLGSSYEQYF
DNA: TGCGCCAGCAGTGAGCCGGGACTGGGGAGCTCCTACGAGCAGTACTTC

J: TRBJ2-2
size: NA
V: TRBV5-4
D: NA
CDR3: CASSWGHQNTGELFF
DNA: TGTGCCAGCAGCTGGGGACACCAGAACACCGGGGAGCTGTTTTTT

J: TRBJ2-7
size: NA
V: TRBV20-1
D: NA
CDR3: CSASPQIPYEQYF
DNA: TGCAGTGCTAGTCCCCAGATCCCCTACGAGCAGTACTTC

J: TRBJ1-1
size: once
V: TRBV24-1
D: NA
CDR3: CATRGEGVTEAFF
DNA: TGTGCCACCAGGGGAGAGGGAGTAACTGAAGCTTTCTTT

J: TRBJ2-7
size: NA
V: TRBV6-2/TRBV6-3
D: TRBD1
CDR3: CASSYPGGQGKYEQYF
DNA: TGTGCCAGCAGTTACCCGGGGGGACAGGGAAAATACGAGCAGTACTTC

J: TRBJ2-7
size: NA
V: TRBV27
D: TRBD2
CDR3: CATRLAGSYEQYF
DNA: TGTGCCACCCGACTAGCGGGCTCCTACGAGCAGTACTTC

J: TRBJ1-6
size: NA
V: TRBV5-1
D: TRBD1
CDR3: CASSSGQGASSPLHF
DNA: TGCGCCAGCAGCTCTGGACAGGGGGCGAGTTCACCCCTCCACTTT

J: TRBJ2-7
size: NA
V: TRBV27
D: NA
CDR3: CASSLSIGDGEQYF
DNA: TGTGCCAGCAGTTTATCGATCGGGGATGGCGAGCAGTACTTC

J: TRBJ2-3
size: NA
V: TRBV19
D: TRBD2
CDR3: CASRPGGWDTQYF
DNA: TGTGCCAGTAGACCGGGGGGATGGGATACGCAGTATTTT

J: TRBJ2-7
size: NA
V: TRBV5-4
D: TRBD2
CDR3: CASSTGLAGTLGEQYF
DNA: TGTGCCAGCAGCACGGGACTAGCGGGGACCCTGGGCGAGCAGTACTTC

J: TRBJ2-7
size: NA
V: TRBV30
D: NA
CDR3: CAFNLLGQQFYEQYF
DNA: TGTGCCTTCAACCTTCTGGGTCAACAGTTCTACGAGCAGTACTTC

J: TRBJ2-1
size: NA
V: TRBV10-3
D: NA
CDR3: CAISAFLGTDYNEQFF
DNA: TGTGCCATCAGTGCCTTTCTTGGGACTGACTACAATGAGCAGTTCTTC

J: TRBJ2-7
size: NA
V: TRBV30
D: TRBD2
CDR3: CAWRRLGGSLLPYDEQYF
DNA: TGTGCCTGGAGGCGCTTGGGAGGGAGCCTGCTTCCGTACGATGAGCAGTACTTC

J: TRBJ2-3
size: NA
V: TRBV7-8
D: TRBD2
CDR3: CASSLDPAGLAGADTQYF
DNA: TGTGCCAGCAGCTTAGACCCCGCGGGACTAGCGGGAGCAGATACGCAGTATTTT

J: TRBJ2-7
size: NA
V: TRBV5-1
D: NA
CDR3: CASSFGSGGNYEQYF
DNA: NA

J: TRBJ1-5
size: NA
V: TRBV5-1
D: TRBD1
CDR3: CASSLIGRDRPLNQPQHF
DNA: TGCGCCAGCAGCTTGATTGGCCGGGACAGGCCGCTCAATCAGCCCCAGCATTTT

J: TRBJ2-2
size: NA
V: TRBV12-5
D: NA
CDR3: CASGLSAGNTGELFF
DNA: TGTGCTAGTGGTTTAAGCGCGGGGAACACCGGGGAGCTGTTTTTT

J: TRBJ2-7
size: NA
V: TRBV18
D: NA
CDR3: CASRGATYEQYF
DNA: TGTGCCAGCCGGGGTGCCACGTACGAGCAGTACTTC

J: TRBJ1-6
size: NA
V: TRBV6-2/TRBV6-3
D: NA
CDR3: CASSYSVETGLSPINSPLHF
DNA: TGTGCCAGCAGTTACTCGGTGGAGACAGGCCTCAGCCCGATTAATTCACCCCTCCACTTT

J: TRBJ2-1
size: NA
V: TRBV7-9
D: NA
CDR3: CASSRGYASNEQFF
DNA: TGTGCCAGCAGCCGGGGGTACGCCTCGAATGAGCAGTTCTTC

J: TRBJ2-4
size: NA
V: TRBV11-2
D: NA
CDR3: CASSLRATVLNIQYF
DNA: TGTGCCAGCAGCTTACGAGCGACAGTCTTAAACATTCAGTACTTC